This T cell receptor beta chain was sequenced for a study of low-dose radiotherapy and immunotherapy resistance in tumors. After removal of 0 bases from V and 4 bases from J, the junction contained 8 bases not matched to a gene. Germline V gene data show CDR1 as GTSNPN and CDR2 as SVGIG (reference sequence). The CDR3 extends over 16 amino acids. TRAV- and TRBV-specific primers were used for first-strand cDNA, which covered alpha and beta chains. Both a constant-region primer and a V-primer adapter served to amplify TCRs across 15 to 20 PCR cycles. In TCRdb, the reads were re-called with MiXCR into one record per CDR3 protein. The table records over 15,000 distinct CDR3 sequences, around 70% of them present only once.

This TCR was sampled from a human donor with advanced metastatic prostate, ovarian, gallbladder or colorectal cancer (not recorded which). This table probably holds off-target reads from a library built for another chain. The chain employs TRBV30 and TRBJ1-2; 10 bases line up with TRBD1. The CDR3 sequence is CAWSVLRTGGPYGYTF. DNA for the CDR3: TGTGCCTGGAGTGTACTTAGGACAGGGGGACCCTATGGCTACACCTTC.